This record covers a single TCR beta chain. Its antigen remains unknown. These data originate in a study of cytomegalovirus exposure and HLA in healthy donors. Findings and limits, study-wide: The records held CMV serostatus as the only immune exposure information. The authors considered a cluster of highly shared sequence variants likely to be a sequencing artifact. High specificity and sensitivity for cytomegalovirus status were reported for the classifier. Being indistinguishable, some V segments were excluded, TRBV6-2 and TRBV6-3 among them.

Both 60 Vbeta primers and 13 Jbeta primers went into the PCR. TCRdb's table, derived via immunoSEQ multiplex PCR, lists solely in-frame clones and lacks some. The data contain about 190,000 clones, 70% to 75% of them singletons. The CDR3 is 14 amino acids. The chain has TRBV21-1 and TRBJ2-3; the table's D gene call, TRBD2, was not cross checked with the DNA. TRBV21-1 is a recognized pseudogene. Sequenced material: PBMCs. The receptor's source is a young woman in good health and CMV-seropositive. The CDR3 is CASKGRDCTDTQYF. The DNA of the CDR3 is TGTGCCAGCAAAGGCCGGGACTGCACAGATACGCAGTATTTT.